One sample yielded the 15 T cell receptor beta chains listed below, sequenced in a study of response to subunit inactivated influenza vaccine (dated by TCRdb to 2016 to 2019). Reading the label with the study, this specimen's time point is: 40 to 45 days after influenza vaccine administration. The library was made by RT-PCR. The listed sequencing device is Illumina HiSeq 2500. TCRdb reanalyzed the raw reads on its own, using fastp at Q25 for trimming and MiXCR for clone calling, and kept in-frame beta chains. Every distinct CDR3 protein forms one entry, paired with its most common genes and DNA. For this sample the table gives approximately 500,000 distinct CDR3 sequences, of which over 10% were detected only once. The ten biggest clones cover around 13% of the sample. Sample: PBMCs from blood, taken 45 days after vaccination. The receptors derive from a man aged 50 to 60 who received an inactivated influenza vaccine. Donor details come from another sample of the same person, matched by shared clones.

This clonotype was seen only a few times. DNA for the CDR3: TGTGCCAGCAGCCAAGGGACTGAGTACCTCCAAGAGACCCAGTACTTC. Amino acids: CASSQGTEYLQETQYF. The rearrangement links TRBV4-2 to TRBJ2-5; D might be TRBD2 (5 bases). Trimming left V 1 base short and J 1 base short, with 13 bases between. The germline V gene has CDR1 LGHNA and CDR2 YNFKEQ. This CDR3 is built from 16 residues.

This clonotype was detected a few times. V and J are TRBV7-9 and TRBJ2-7; TRBD1 aligns across 7 bases. V lost 5 bases to trimming and J lost 7 bases; unmatched junction nucleotides: 8. The CDR3 is 13 residues long. Per germline, CDR1 SEHNR and CDR2 FQNEAQ (reference sequence). The CDR3 reads CASSLGTVGEQYF. In DNA, the CDR3 is TGTGCCAGCAGCCTAGGGACAGTCGGGGAGCAGTACTTC.

The chain couples TRBV4-3 to TRBJ2-1; TRBD2 might be the D (5 bases). Germline CDR1 is LGHNA and CDR2 is YSLEER. CDR3 size: 14 residues. V was trimmed by 1 base and J by 5 bases, leaving 9 bases between them. CDR3 sequence: CASSQAGSHNEQFF. Here the CDR3 DNA reads TGCGCCAGCAGCCAAGCGGGGTCCCACAATGAGCAGTTCTTC.

This clonotype was counted only a few times. The V and J genes are TRBV7-8 and TRBJ1-1, with D perhaps matching TRBD1 (6 bases). V lost 5 bases to trimming and J lost 4 bases, with 20 bases between them. The CDR3 loop spans 16 amino acids. The germline V gene has CDR1 SGHVS and CDR2 FQNEAQ. The CDR3 bases are TGTGCCAGCAGCCTGTCGTCGGGGGGCCAGGGCACTGAAGCTTTCTTT. This translates into CASSLSSGGQGTEAFF.

In this sample, this clonotype turned up a few times. The V and J genes are TRBV7-9 and TRBJ2-3, with TRBD1 identical over 8 bases. J lost 1 base, V lost 7 bases, and 4 bases had no gene match. This CDR3 contains 14 residues. Looked up from germline, CDR1 is SEHNR and CDR2 is FQNEAQ (reference sequence). This CDR3 reads CASIPGGGTDTQYF. The CDR3 region has the DNA TGTGCCAGCATCCCAGGGGGCGGCACAGATACGCAGTATTTT. The whole variable domain, filled in from reference TRBV7-9 and TRBJ2-3, reads DTGVSQNPRHKITKRGQNVTFRCDPISEHNRLYWYRQTLGQGPEFLTYFQNEAQLEKSRLLSDRFSAERPKGSFSTLEIQRTEQGDSAMYLCASIPGGGTDTQYFGPGTRLTVL.

This clonotype was counted many times. This chain connects TRBV6-2 or TRBV6-3 to TRBJ2-2, with D maybe TRBD2 (7 bases). Germline V CDR1 and CDR2: MNHEY, SVGEGT. V was cut by 8 bases and J by 6 bases, with 16 bases left in between. The CDR3 loop spans 14 amino acids. The DNA for the CDR3 is TGTGCCAGCGAGTGGGGGGGCGCGTCCGGGGAGCTGTTTTTT. This codes for CASEWGGASGELFF.

The chain couples TRBV4-3 to TRBJ1-3; D gene uncertain. The CDR3 runs to 14 residues. The germline V and J ends were trimmed by 2 bases and 1 base, with 6 bases remaining between them. Germline CDR1 is LGHNA and CDR2 is YSLEER. The CDR3 sequence is CASSQWTSGNTIYF. DNA of the CDR3: TGCGCCAGCAGCCAATGGACGTCTGGAAACACCATATATTTT.

This clonotype was counted only a few times. The rearrangement links TRBV7-2 to TRBJ1-1, with unresolved D. The V gene's germline CDR1 is SGHTA and CDR2 FQGNSA. Trimming left V 7 bases short and J 3 bases short, with 12 bases between. The CDR3 is made up of 13 amino acids. This CDR3 is CASTGSGYTEAFF. CDR3 DNA sequence: TGTGCCAGCACCGGGTCGGGCTACACTGAAGCTTTCTTT.

This clonotype was seen more than once but under ten times. The rearrangement joins TRBV5-1 to TRBJ2-3, with 9 positions matching TRBD1. The CDR3 consists of 16 residues. Trimming at V came to 0 bases and at J to 0 bases, leaving 2 bases not matched to a gene. Germline CDR1 reads SGHRS; CDR2 reads YFSETQ. The CDR3 is CASSLVTGGSTDTQYF. The CDR3 DNA sequence: TGCGCCAGCAGCTTGGTGACAGGGGGTAGCACAGATACGCAGTATTTT.

This clonotype appeared a few times. The chain recombines TRBV29-1 with TRBJ1-3; 7 bases fit TRBD1. Unmatched junction bases numbered 7, after V lost 7 bases and J lost 1 base. CDR1 is SQVTM, CDR2 ANQGSEA, per germline. CDR3 length: 14 amino acids. CDR3 sequence reads: CSALGDSSGNTIYF. The CDR3 DNA reads as TGCAGCGCCCTCGGGGACAGTTCTGGAAACACCATATATTTT.

The chain employs TRBV29-1 and TRBJ2-2; 7 nucleotides agree with TRBD1. Germline V CDR1 and CDR2: SQVTM, ANQGSEA. V lost 7 bases to trimming and J lost 4 bases; unmatched junction nucleotides: 9. The CDR3 is 14 residues long. The CDR3 DNA sequence: TGCAGCGCCCCCGGGACAGCCGGCACCGGGGAGCTGTTTTTT. It is translated as CSAPGTAGTGELFF.

The chain uses TRBV7-8 and TRBJ2-1; D gene uncertain. The V end was cut by 2 bases, the J end by 8 bases, with 16 bases between. The CDR3 covers 15 residues. Germline V gene data show CDR1 as SGHVS and CDR2 as FQNEAQ. CDR3 amino acids: CASSLSWTGEDEQFF. In nucleotides, the CDR3 is TGTGCCAGCAGCTTATCATGGACCGGAGAGGATGAGCAGTTCTTC.

This clonotype was detected ten times or more. The chain couples TRBV28 to TRBJ2-1; 11 bases are shared with TRBD1. The length of the CDR3 is 14 residues. Unmatched junction bases numbered 9, after V lost 8 bases and J lost 9 bases. The germline gives CDR1 MDHEN, CDR2 SYDVKM. The CDR3 DNA is TGTGCCAGCCTCCGGGACAGGGGGAAAGGTGAGCAGTTCTTC. Its translation is CASLRDRGKGEQFF.

In its sample, this clonotype was seen many times. The CDR3 bases are TGTGCCAGCACCGTTACTACTGGGGAGACCCAGTACTTC. Encoded protein: CASTVTTGETQYF. The genes are TRBV7-2 and TRBJ2-5; D is uncertain. The length of the CDR3 is 13 residues. CDR1 SGHTA and CDR2 FQGNSA come from the germline V gene. The germline V and J ends were trimmed by 7 bases and 5 bases, with 14 bases remaining between them.

The gene calls are TRBV5-6 and TRBJ2-5, with TRBD2 matching over 9 bases. The CDR3 spans 14 residues. Per germline, CDR1 SGHDT and CDR2 YYEEEE. J gave up 5 bases and V 0 bases, and 2 bases lay outside the gene matches. The DNA of the CDR3 is TGTGCCAGCAGCTTGGGCGGGAGGGTGGAGACCCAGTACTTC. This gives the protein CASSLGGRVETQYF.